A selection of T cell receptor beta chains follows, all from one sample in a study of blood T cells in healthy people across ages. TCRdb passed the 5' RACE reads through MiXCR, listing each CDR3 protein once. The sample carries 270,000 or so distinct CDR3 sequences, less than 30% recorded once. Input material: blood. The receptor set was obtained from a woman in her seventies in good health. CDR3s include the opening cysteine and the closing phenylalanine or tryptophan.

v_gene	j_gene	CDR3aa
TRBV7-2	TRBJ1-5	CASSPGRTNQPQHF
TRBV20-1	TRBJ2-5	CSASYSGLLQETQYF
TRBV7-6	TRBJ2-1	CASSLGFEGYSYNEQFF
TRBV20-1	NA	CSAMPLGEQYF
TRBV29-1	TRBJ1-1	CSAGGRVTEAFF
TRBV20-1	TRBJ1-3	CSARTVSGNTIYF
TRBV28	TRBJ1-2	CASSITLGLRPGPRNYGYTF
TRBV20-1	TRBJ2-7	CSASQASEQYF
TRBV6-1	TRBJ2-6	CASSKQGRGGANVLTF
TRBV11-2	TRBJ2-1	CASSSPHVGYNEQFF
TRBV20-1	TRBJ1-2	CSAGQGINYGYTF
TRBV10-3	TRBJ1-4	CAISERGVNEKLFF
TRBV5-6	TRBJ2-1	CASSLGGRAISNEQFF
TRBV7-3	TRBJ2-1	CASSLYLSGGHNEQFF
TRBV27	NA	CASSFRPGETQYF
TRBV28	TRBJ2-2	CASKSSGWGLFF
TRBV7-6	TRBJ2-7	CASSLGLGDEQYF
TRBV6-1	TRBJ2-3	CASRRDHSTDTQYF
TRBV5-1	TRBJ1-5	CASSSDIDQPQHF
TRBV14	TRBJ2-5	CASSLLAGSGGTQYF
TRBV9	TRBJ2-2	CASSEVLNTGELFF
TRBV29-1	TRBJ2-5	CSVEGLAGGPETQYF
TRBV5-1	TRBJ2-3	CTSSFPGLAGTDTQYF
TRBV29-1	TRBJ2-3	CSVAESTDTQYF
TRBV7-2	TRBJ2-4	CASSSQIGGIQYF
TRBV20-1	TRBJ2-1	CSAHGTAYNEQFF
TRBV6-1	TRBJ2-7	CASSGGRVYEQYF